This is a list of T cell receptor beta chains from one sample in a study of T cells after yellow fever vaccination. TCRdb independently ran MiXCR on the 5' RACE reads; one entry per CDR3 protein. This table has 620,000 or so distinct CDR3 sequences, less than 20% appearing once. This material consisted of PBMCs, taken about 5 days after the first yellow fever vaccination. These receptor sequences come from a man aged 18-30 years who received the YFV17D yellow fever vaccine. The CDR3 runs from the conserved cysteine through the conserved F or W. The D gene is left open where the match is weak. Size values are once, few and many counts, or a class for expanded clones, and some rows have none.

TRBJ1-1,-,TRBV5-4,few,TGTGCCAGCAGCAACAGCACTGAAGCTTTCTTT,CASSNSTEAFF
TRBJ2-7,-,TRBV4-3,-,TGCGCCAGCAGCCAGAGGGTTGGGGACGGTCCCTACGAGCAGTACTTC,CASSQRVGDGPYEQYF
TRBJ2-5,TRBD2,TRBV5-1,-,TGCGCCAGCAGCCTTACCGGGACTAGCGGGGTTACCCAAGAGACCCAGTACTTC,CASSLTGTSGVTQETQYF
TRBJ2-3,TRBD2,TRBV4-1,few,TGCGCCAGCAGCCACTACAGGACTAGCGGGGAAGGTGTCACAGATACGCAGTATTTT,CASSHYRTSGEGVTDTQYF
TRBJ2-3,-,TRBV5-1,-,TGCGCCAGCAGCTTGGGGTATACAGGGCCAGATACGCAGTATTTT,CASSLGYTGPDTQYF
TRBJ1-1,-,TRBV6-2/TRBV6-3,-,TGTGCCAGCAGGACACTCATTCGGGATCGCAACACTGAAGCTTTCTTT,CASRTLIRDRNTEAFF
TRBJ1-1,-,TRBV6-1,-,TGTGCCAGCAGTCCCAGGGTGAGGACTGAAGCTTTCTTT,CASSPRVRTEAFF
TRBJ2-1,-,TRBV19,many,TGTGCCAGTAGTATAGGGTACAATGAGCAGTTCTTC,CASSIGYNEQFF
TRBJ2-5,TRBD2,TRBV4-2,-,TGTGCCAGCACCCGACATAGCGGGGGGGCGTTCCCCCAAGTGGGAGAGACCCAGTACTTC,CASTRHSGGAFPQVGETQYF
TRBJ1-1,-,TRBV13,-,TGTGCCAGCAGCTTACTGTCAATTGGGGACACTGAAGCTTTCTTT,CASSLLSIGDTEAFF
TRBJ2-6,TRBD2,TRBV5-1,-,TGCGCCAGCAGCTTCGATAGCGGGGGGGCCGGGGCCAACGTCCTGACTTTC,CASSFDSGGAGANVLTF
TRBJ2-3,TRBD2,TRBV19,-,TGTGCCAGTAGTGCCGGGACTAGCGGGGCCTGGGGCACAGATACGCAGTATTTT,CASSAGTSGAWGTDTQYF
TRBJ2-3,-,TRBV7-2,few,TGTGCCAGCAGCTTAGTAGTAGGTGCAGATACGCAGTATTTT,CASSLVVGADTQYF
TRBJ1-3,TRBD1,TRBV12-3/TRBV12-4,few,TGTGCCAGCACCGGGACAGGGGACGGAAACACCATATATTTT,CASTGTGDGNTIYF
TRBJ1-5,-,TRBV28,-,TGTGCCAGCTCCCCGTCACTTAGCAATCAGCCCCAGCATTTT,CASSPSLSNQPQHF
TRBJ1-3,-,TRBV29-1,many,TGCAGCCCGACTATGGGGGGAACCTCTGGAAACACCATATATTTT,CSPTMGGTSGNTIYF
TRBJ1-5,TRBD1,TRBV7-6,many,TGTGCCAGCAGCCAAGGGACAGCTTATAGCAATCAGCCCCAGCATTTT,CASSQGTAYSNQPQHF
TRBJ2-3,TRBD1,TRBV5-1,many,TGCGCCAGCAGTTTACCGCTGCAGGGGGCTGCAGATACGCAGTATTTT,CASSLPLQGAADTQYF
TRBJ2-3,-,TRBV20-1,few,TGCAGTGGGGTGGGCGGGGCGCCCACAGATACGCAGTATTTT,CSGVGGAPTDTQYF
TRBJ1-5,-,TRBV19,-,TGTGCCAGTAGTCCCTTCCAGGGGAGAAATCAGCCCCAGCATTTT,CASSPFQGRNQPQHF
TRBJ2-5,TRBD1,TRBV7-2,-,TGTGCCAGCAGCTTTATTTCCGGACAGGGGTACCAAGAGACCCAGTACTTC,CASSFISGQGYQETQYF
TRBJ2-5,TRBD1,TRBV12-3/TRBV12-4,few,TGTGCCAGCATCTCGGACAGGGGGTCCCGGGAGACCCAGTACTTC,CASISDRGSRETQYF
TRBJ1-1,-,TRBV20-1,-,TGCAGTGCTAGAGTTGGGTTGGGGACTGAAGCTTTCTTT,CSARVGLGTEAFF
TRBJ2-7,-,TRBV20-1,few,TGCAGTGCTAGGGGAATGGCGGGGAACTACGAGCAGTACTTC,CSARGMAGNYEQYF
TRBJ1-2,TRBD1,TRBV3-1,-,TGTGCCAGCAGCATATCTTCCGGGACAGGGGGACATGGCTACACCTTC,CASSISSGTGGHGYTF
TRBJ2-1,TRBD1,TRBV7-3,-,TGTGCCAGCAGCCCCGACAGGGGTACCTACAATGAGCAGTTCTTC,CASSPDRGTYNEQFF
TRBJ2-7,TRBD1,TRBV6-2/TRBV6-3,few,TGTGCCAGCAGTTCGACAGGGGGCTACGAGCAGTACTTC,CASSSTGGYEQYF
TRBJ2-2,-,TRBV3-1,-,TGTGCCAGCAGTCGGAAAAGCGTCGGCAACACCGGGGAGCTGTTTTTT,CASSRKSVGNTGELFF
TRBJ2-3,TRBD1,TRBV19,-,TGTGCCAGTAGTGGGACAGGGAGGGGGGAAGATACGCAGTATTTT,CASSGTGRGEDTQYF
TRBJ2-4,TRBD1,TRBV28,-,TGTGCCAGCAGTCCCCGGGACAGGAACATTCAGTACTTC,CASSPRDRNIQYF
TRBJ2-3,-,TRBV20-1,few,TGCAGTGCTAGATACCCGGGGGCAGATACGCAGTATTTT,CSARYPGADTQYF
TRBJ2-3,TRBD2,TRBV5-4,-,TGTGCCAGCAGCTTTACTAGCGGGGGGGCCGGGGATACGCAGTATTTT,CASSFTSGGAGDTQYF
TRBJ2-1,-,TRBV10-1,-,TGCGCCAGGGGAAGTAGAAGTCCGCAGCAGTTCTTC,CARGSRSPQQFF
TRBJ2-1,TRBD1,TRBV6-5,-,TGTGCCAGCACCCAGGGGGTATCCTACAATGAGCAGTTCTTC,CASTQGVSYNEQFF
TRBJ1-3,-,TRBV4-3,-,TGCGCCAGCAGCCGGGCGTCGTCTGGAAACACCATATATTTT,CASSRASSGNTIYF
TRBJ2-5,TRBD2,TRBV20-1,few,TGCAGTGCCCTAGGCGGAGCGGGGGAGACCCAGTACTTC,CSALGGAGETQYF
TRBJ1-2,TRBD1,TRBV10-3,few,TGTGCCATCAGGGGACAGGGGTCCCAACCCCTTGATGGCTACACCTTC,CAIRGQGSQPLDGYTF
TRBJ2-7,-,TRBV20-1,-,TGCAGTGCTAGAGACAGGTGGGAATCCTACGAGCAGTACTTC,CSARDRWESYEQYF
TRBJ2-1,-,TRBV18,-,TGTGCCAGCTCCCCCGAGGGGGGCCGCACCAATGAGCAGTTCTTC,CASSPEGGRTNEQFF
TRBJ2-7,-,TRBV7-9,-,TGTGCCAGCAGCCCCCGATCCTTTCTTCCCTCCTACGAGCAGTACTTC,CASSPRSFLPSYEQYF
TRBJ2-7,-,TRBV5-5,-,TGTGCCAGCAGCTTCCCTATAGGACAGCTGAGCTCCTACGAGCAGTACTTC,CASSFPIGQLSSYEQYF
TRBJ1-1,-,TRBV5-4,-,TGTGCCAGCAGCTACAATAACAGGGATGCTGAAGCTTTCTTT,CASSYNNRDAEAFF
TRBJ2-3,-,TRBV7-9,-,TGTGCCAGCAATCTGAAGGATACGCAGTATTTT,CASNLKDTQYF
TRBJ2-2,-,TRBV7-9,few,TGTGCCAGCAGCTTAACAGCGGCCGGGGAGCTGTTTTTT,CASSLTAAGELFF
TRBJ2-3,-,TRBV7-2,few,TGTGCCAGCAGCCTAACTTCTAAGGATACGCAGTATTTT,CASSLTSKDTQYF